The 21 T cell receptor beta chains below come from one sample, sequenced in a study of regulatory T cells in long-lasting Graves disease. Investigators prepared the TCR beta libraries by applying iRepertoire HTBI primers and Arm-PCR of CDR3 regions. TCRdb analysed the multiplex PCR reads with MiXCR anew, one entry per CDR3 protein. The repertoire consists of around 450,000 distinct CDR3 sequences, with about 22% occurring once and the leading ten covering roughly 7.7%. Time point noted: persistent/refractory GD, antithyroid drugs over 5 years with positive TRAb. Preparation of the TCR library used RNA extracted from PBMCs. The sample here was peripheral blood mononuclear cells (PBMCs), taken when the disease was refractory, from a patient treated with antithyroid drugs. Receptor source: a female donor with Graves disease.

Only a few counts were recorded for this clonotype. V usage is TRBV6-1 and J usage is TRBJ2-5; the match to TRBD1 covers 7 bases. The CDR3 covers 17 residues. With 5 bases clipped from V and 0 bases from J, the junction kept 12 bases outside the gene matches. CDR1 is MNHNS and CDR2 is SASEGT in the germline V gene. The CDR3 protein is CASSPLLIGGYQETQYF. The DNA of the CDR3 is TGTGCCAGCAGTCCCCTCTTAATAGGGGGCTACCAAGAGACCCAGTACTTC.

This clonotype was picked up one time. V usage is TRBV7-9 and J usage is TRBJ2-2; D remains unclear. CDR3 length equals 13 residues. V was trimmed by 5 bases and J by 5 bases, leaving 9 bases between them. Germline CDR1 is SEHNR and CDR2 is FQNEAQ (reference sequence). The CDR3, as DNA: TGTGCCAGCAGCAACCCCATGACCGGGGAGCTGTTTTTT. It encodes CASSNPMTGELFF. Full variable domain (remainder filled in from reference TRBV7-9 and TRBJ2-2): DTGVSQNPRHKITKRGQNVTFRCDPISEHNRLYWYRQTLGQGPEFLTYFQNEAQLEKSRLLSDRFSAERPKGSFSTLEIQRTEQGDSAMYLCASSNPMTGELFFGEGSRLTVL.

The V gene is TRBV11-2, the J gene TRBJ2-7, with D possibly TRBD1 on 5 matching bases. This CDR3 is built from 14 residues. CDR1 and CDR2 from the germline V gene are SGHAT and FQNNGV. V lost 5 bases and J 4 bases, leaving 15 bases between the germline ends. CDR3 bases: TGTGCCAGCAGCAGACACAGGACCTTTTACGAGCAGTACTTC. Its protein is CASSRHRTFYEQYF.

This clonotype was picked up many times. V is TRBV11-3 and J is TRBJ2-5; D may be TRBD1 (5 bases). V was cut by 1 base and J by 3 bases, with 9 bases left in between. Germline loops: CDR1 SGHNT, CDR2 YENEEA. This CDR3 is 14 amino acids long. The CDR3 nucleotides read TGTGCCAGCAGCTTAGGTGACAGCAAAGAGACCCAGTACTTC. It translates to CASSLGDSKETQYF.

This clonotype was seen only a few times. V is TRBV2 and J is TRBJ2-2; unclear D gene. The V end was cut by 3 bases, the J end by 1 base, with 12 bases between. The CDR3 is made up of 16 amino acids. CDR1 is SNHLY, CDR2 FYNNEI, per germline. CDR3 in DNA: TGTGCCAGCAGTGAGAGGCCCCCGGGGAACACCGGGGAGCTGTTTTTT. Its protein is CASSERPPGNTGELFF.

The table lists this clonotype with many counts. The chain combines TRBV28 with TRBJ1-5; no firm D call. Germline CDR1 MDHEN, CDR2 SYDVKM. V was pared by 7 bases and J by 6 bases, with 10 bases between. The CDR3 has 12 residues. CDR3 in DNA: TGTGCCAGCACCAGCGGCGTTCAGCCCCAGCATTTT. It encodes CASTSGVQPQHF.

This clonotype was counted at least ten times. The chain couples TRBV6-2 or TRBV6-3 to TRBJ2-2, with D perhaps TRBD2 (5 bases). V was clipped by 1 base and J by 4 bases, with 7 bases between them. This CDR3 has 14 amino acids. The germline CDR1 and CDR2 sequences are MNHEY and SVGEGT. CDR3 sequence (DNA): TGTGCCAGCAGTTACTTAGAGGGCACCGGGGAGCTGTTTTTT. Its protein product is CASSYLEGTGELFF.

This clonotype was detected many times. This sequence joins TRBV28 and TRBJ1-5; 9 bases are a match to TRBD1. The trim removed 5 bases at V and 4 bases at J, leaving 6 bases unmatched. This CDR3 has 15 amino acids. Germline V CDR1 and CDR2: MDHEN, SYDVKM. Here the CDR3 DNA reads TGTGCCAGCAGTACTGGGACAGGGAAAAATCAGCCCCAGCATTTT. Translation gives CASSTGTGKNQPQHF.

The V call is TRBV9, the J call TRBJ2-2, with D tentatively TRBD2 (5 bases). Deletions cut 0 bases from V and 4 bases from J, with 10 bases between. The germline V gene has CDR1 SGDLS and CDR2 YYNGEE. This CDR3 region has 15 residues. In DNA, the CDR3 is TGTGCCAGCAGCGTAGGTAGCGCGGCCACCGGGGAGCTGTTTTTT. It yields the protein CASSVGSAATGELFF.

As to this clonotype: Compared with germline, one end of the junction differs, possibly owing to a read error. The rearrangement joins TRBV7-9 to TRBJ2-5, with 13 bases lining up with TRBD2. Germline V gene lookup returns CDR1 SEHNR and CDR2 FQNEAQ (reference sequence). The CDR3 length is 17 residues. The CDR3 region has the DNA TGTGCCAGCAGCTCCGGACTAGCGGGGGCGTATCAAGAGACCCAGCACTTC. Residues: CASSSGLAGAYQETQHF.

This clonotype was counted many times. For the CDR3, the DNA is TGCAGTGCTTGGACGGATCTTGAAGCTTTCTTT. Translated, it gives CSAWTDLEAFF. The chain uses TRBV20-1 and TRBJ1-1; D is unclear. Trimming left V 5 bases short and J 7 bases short, with 11 bases between. The CDR3 totals 11 residues. CDR1 DFQATT and CDR2 SNEGSKA come from the germline V gene (reference sequence).

Notes on this clonotype: A clone one base away is much larger, so this may be a read error. The rearrangement links TRBV6-1 to TRBJ2-7; weak D call: TRBD1 (6 bases). This CDR3 region has 14 residues. CDR1 and CDR2 (germline): MNHNS, SASEGT. CDR3 sequence: CASSEDVRGYERYF. The CDR3 DNA reads as TGTGCCAGCAGTGAAGATGTCAGGGGCTACGAGCGGTACTTC.

The table lists this clonotype with many counts. The chain combines TRBV28 with TRBJ1-2, with a tentative D call TRBD1 (5 bases). Trimming shortened V by 4 bases and J by 0 bases, and 9 bases separated the two germline ends. The germline V gene encodes CDR1 MDHEN and CDR2 SYDVKM. The length of the CDR3 is 14 residues. The CDR3 DNA sequence: TGTGCCAGCAGTTCGGGACTTGCTAACTATGGCTACACCTTC. As protein: CASSSGLANYGYTF.

The genes are TRBV18 and TRBJ1-1; TRBD1 agrees at 8 bases. This CDR3 contains 13 residues. Per germline, CDR1 KGHSH and CDR2 LQKENI. V shed 3 bases, J shed 7 bases, and the junction held 4 bases outside the gene matches. The CDR3 DNA follows: TGTGCCAGCTCACCGACAGGGGCCCTTGAAGCTTTCTTT. Its protein is CASSPTGALEAFF.

This clonotype has only a few counts. The rearrangement joins TRBV4-1 to TRBJ1-1; 7 bases are a match to TRBD1. The CDR3 is made up of 15 amino acids. The trim removed 4 bases at V and 1 base at J, leaving 6 bases unmatched. CDR1 and CDR2 from the germline V gene are MGHRA and YSYEKL. CDR3 sequence (DNA): TGCGCCAGCAGCCCCCTCCGACAGGGGAACACTGAAGCTTTCTTT. Its translation: CASSPLRQGNTEAFF.

This chain links TRBV30 with TRBJ1-5; D may be TRBD1 (6 bases). V dropped 5 bases and J dropped 10 bases, with 21 bases sitting between them. Germline CDR1 reads GTSNPN; CDR2 reads SVGIG (reference sequence). This CDR3 comprises 14 residues. CDR3 sequence reads: CAWGPSGAYFPQHF. The CDR3, as DNA: TGTGCCTGGGGACCGTCGGGGGCTTACTTCCCCCAGCATTTT.

In the case of this clonotype: Being one base from a much bigger clone, this may be a read error. The chain employs TRBV2 and TRBJ1-1; tentatively, D is TRBD1 (5 bases). The germline CDR1 and CDR2 sequences are SNHLY and FYNNEI. This CDR3 region has 16 residues. The CDR3 DNA follows: TGTGTCAGCAGTGAAATCAGGGCCCTACAAGGGACTGAAGCTTTCTTT. It encodes CVSSEIRALQGTEAFF.

Written as DNA, the CDR3 is TGTGCCAGCAGCTTAGCGCGGGACGCCGGGGAGCTGTTTTTT. Its protein is CASSLARDAGELFF. V gene TRBV7-2 combines with J gene TRBJ2-2, with D possibly TRBD2 on 6 matching bases. Trimming removed 0 bases at V and 6 bases at J, with 8 bases between. The CDR3 consists of 14 residues. CDR1 and CDR2 (germline): SGHTA, FQGNSA.

This clonotype turned up a few times. This may come from a read error, since a much larger clone is one base off. This chain uses TRBV11-2 with TRBJ2-7; D possibly corresponds to TRBD1 (6 bases). The V and J ends lost 1 base and 4 bases respectively, with 11 bases between them. The CDR3 is 14 amino acids. CDR1 SGHAT and CDR2 FQNNGV come from the germline V gene. Written as DNA, the CDR3 is TGTGCCAGCAGCTTAGTATTTAGGGGGTACGAGCAGTACTTC. This codes for CASSLVFRGYEQYF.

The rearrangement joins TRBV7-2 to TRBJ2-5, with 11 nucleotides matching TRBD2. The CDR3 has 20 residues. Germline V lookup: CDR1 SGHTA, CDR2 FQGNSA. The V and J ends lost 5 bases and 0 bases, in that order; junction bases with no gene match: 17. CDR3 bases: TGTGCCAGCAGCCTAGAGGCCCGACTAGCGGGAAACGGCCACCAAGAGACCCAGTACTTC. Amino acids: CASSLEARLAGNGHQETQYF.

This clonotype showed up just once. V and J are TRBV7-9 and TRBJ2-1; D tentatively reads TRBD1 or TRBD2 (5 bases each). The CDR3 has 17 amino acids. Trimming took off 3 bases at V and 4 bases at J, with 19 bases between the two ends. Germline V gene data show CDR1 as SEHNR and CDR2 as FQNEAQ (reference sequence). The CDR3 region is CASSLDRWGLGYNEQFF. The CDR3 bases are TGTGCCAGCAGCTTGGATCGATGGGGGTTGGGTTACAATGAGCAGTTCTTC. Using reference TRBV7-9 and TRBJ2-1 for the parts outside the CDR3, the full variable domain is DTGVSQNPRHKITKRGQNVTFRCDPISEHNRLYWYRQTLGQGPEFLTYFQNEAQLEKSRLLSDRFSAERPKGSFSTLEIQRTEQGDSAMYLCASSLDRWGLGYNEQFFGPGTRLTVL.